The present entry profiles one TCR beta chain with its context. This sample was included in a study of blood T cell repertoires in COVID-19. Study at large: Specimens from acute and convalescent COVID-19 originated in the United States, Italy and Spain. In each case, the material was cDNA or gDNA derived from T cells, B-cell-depleted T cells, or PBMCs.

In the original workflow: Amplification from reference gene primers served as the basis for estimated nucleated cell counts. Measured with immunoSEQ multiplex PCR; TCRdb has only the in-frame clones, and not every one. V, J and clone size were drawn from that table, and D and trimming were deduced from the DNA. The data hold about 94,000 clones, with roughly 84% observed a single time. Germline V lookup: CDR1 MNHEY, CDR2 SVGEGT. This CDR3 comprises 11 residues. Trimming removed 5 bases at V and 3 bases at J, with 4 bases between. The sequencing sample was made of peripheral blood. The clonotype was recovered from a man aged 60-69 years with acute or convalescent COVID-19. The chain is built from TRBV6-2 or TRBV6-3 and TRBJ1-2; no clear D. This chain's CDR3 is CASSEDYGYTF. In DNA form, the CDR3 reads TGTGCCAGCAGTGAGGACTATGGCTACACCTTC.